These 23 T cell receptor beta chains were all obtained from the same sample, sequenced in a study of identical twins. TCRdb ran MiXCR on the 5' RACE reads and lists one entry per CDR3 protein. The table has about 520,000 distinct CDR3 sequences, under 25% seen once. These same data were also listed under a study on T cells expressing NK-cell markers.

Sequenced material: CD4+ T cells sorted from blood. The origin of the receptors is a young woman in good health.

The rearrangement links TRBV24-1 to TRBJ2-1, with 12 positions matching TRBD1. Unmatched junction bases numbered 5, after V lost 2 bases and J lost 1 base. Germline V gives CDR1 KGHDR, CDR2 SFDVKD. The CDR3 is 18 amino acids. The CDR3 nucleotides read TGTGCCACCAGTGATTCTCGGGACAGGGGGCGGTCCTACAATGAGCAGTTCTTC. Translating it yields CATSDSRDRGRSYNEQFF.

The chain carries TRBV11-2 and TRBJ1-2, with TRBD1 matching 10 bases. The CDR3 sequence is 14 residues long. The germline V gene has CDR1 SGHAT and CDR2 FQNNGV. The V and J ends lost 5 bases and 6 bases, in that order; junction bases with no gene match: 6. CDR3 coding DNA: TGTGCCAGCAGCCCGGGACAGGGGTTTCATGGCTACACCTTC. Protein sequence: CASSPGQGFHGYTF.

Ten or more counts support this clonotype. V usage is TRBV7-6 and J usage is TRBJ2-5; the D is unclear. This CDR3 is 13 amino acids long. Per the germline V gene, CDR1 is SGHVS and CDR2 is FNYEAQ. V was shortened by 4 bases and J by 2 bases, with 8 bases between the two germline ends. The CDR3, as DNA: TGTGCCAGCAGCTCCAGACGACAAGAGACCCAGTACTTC. The encoded protein is CASSSRRQETQYF. Drawing the rest from reference TRBV7-6 and TRBJ2-5, the complete variable domain is GAGVSQSPRYKVTKRGQDVALRCDPISGHVSLYWYRQALGQGPEFLTYFNYEAQQDKSGLPNDRFSAERPEGSISTLTIQRTEQRDSAMYRCASSSRRQETQYFGPGTRLLVL.

This clonotype was seen only a few times. The rearrangement joins TRBV20-1 to TRBJ2-1; 11 bases align to TRBD2. The CDR3 consists of 14 residues. Germline-derived CDR1 and CDR2 are DFQATT and SNEGSKA (reference sequence). Trimming took 4 bases from V and 6 from J; bases not matched to a gene: 5. CDR3 in DNA: TGCAGTGCTACACTAGCGGGAGTTATCAATGAGCAGTTCTTC. This encodes CSATLAGVINEQFF.

This clonotype was observed a handful of times. This chain uses TRBV20-1 with TRBJ2-1; 9 bases map to TRBD2. CDR1 is DFQATT, CDR2 SNEGSKA, per germline (reference sequence). CDR3 length: 13 amino acids. V was clipped by 8 bases and J by 7 bases; unmatched bases: 9. Here the CDR3 DNA reads TGCAGTCCCACGGGCGGGGGGGCTAATGAGCAGTTCTTC. Amino acid sequence: CSPTGGGANEQFF.

The chain has TRBV7-3 and TRBJ2-1; D uncertain. The length of the CDR3 is 14 residues. The germline V gene has CDR1 SGHTA and CDR2 FQGTGA. Trimming took 6 bases from V and 8 from J, leaving 17 bases between them. The CDR3 nucleotides are TGTGCCAGCAGTCGTTATGCTTCTCCCCATGAGCAGTTCTTC. This sequence encodes CASSRYASPHEQFF.

This clonotype came up a few times. This chain links TRBV5-1 with TRBJ1-1; possibly TRBD1 for D (5 bases). The CDR3 loop spans 15 amino acids. The germline gives CDR1 SGHRS, CDR2 YFSETQ. Deletions cut 4 bases from V and 4 bases from J, with 17 bases between. CDR3 region: CASSAGTFKATEAFF. DNA for the CDR3: TGCGCCAGCAGCGCTGGGACTTTCAAGGCCACTGAAGCTTTCTTT.

Only a few counts were recorded for this clonotype. The genes are TRBV2 and TRBJ2-2; D is uncertain. The germline V and J ends were trimmed by 8 bases and 0 bases, with 10 bases remaining between them. Germline V lookup: CDR1 SNHLY, CDR2 FYNNEI. The CDR3 has 14 residues. The CDR3 DNA follows: TGTGCCAGCGTTACAGCCCCGAACACCGGGGAGCTGTTTTTT. Translation: CASVTAPNTGELFF.

This clonotype occurred a few times. The gene calls are TRBV20-1 and TRBJ2-1, with D possibly TRBD2 on 6 matching bases. The CDR3 covers 16 residues. Looked up from germline, CDR1 is DFQATT and CDR2 is SNEGSKA (reference sequence). V was cut by 4 bases and J by 8 bases, with 24 bases left in between. As DNA, the CDR3 is TGCAGTGCTACCAAATCTGTCGGGGGACCCATGGATGAGCAGTTCTTC. Translating gives CSATKSVGGPMDEQFF.

DNA for the CDR3: TGCAGTGCTAGGGATCTTTTAACAGGGGACTCTCTTGGCTACACCTTC. Its protein product is CSARDLLTGDSLGYTF. The V and J genes are TRBV20-1 and TRBJ1-2, with 7 bases matching TRBD1. CDR1 is DFQATT, CDR2 SNEGSKA, per germline (reference sequence). The V and J ends lost 3 bases and 7 bases, in that order; junction bases with no gene match: 17. CDR3 size: 16 residues.

The CDR3 sequence is CASSPRAGEQFF. The CDR3 DNA follows: TGTGCCAGCAGCCCCCGAGCTGGTGAGCAGTTCTTC. This chain uses TRBV6-5 with TRBJ2-1; no definite D call. CDR3 length: 12 residues. Germline CDR1 and CDR2: MNHEY and SVGAGI. The V gene lost 6 bases and the J gene lost 9 bases, with 12 bases spanning the gap.

This clonotype was counted a few times. The chain couples TRBV10-3 to TRBJ2-1, with TRBD2 matching 12 bases. The CDR3 is made up of 14 amino acids. Trimming at V came to 6 bases and at J to 8 bases, leaving 5 bases not matched to a gene. Germline loops: CDR1 ENHRY, CDR2 SYGVKD. The CDR3 DNA reads TGTGCCATCAGGGCTAGCGGGAGGGTCTATGAGCAGTTCTTC. Translation: CAIRASGRVYEQFF.

This clonotype was observed a handful of times. The chain uses TRBV7-9 and TRBJ2-1, with D uncertain. The CDR3 is made up of 14 amino acids. V lost 5 bases and J 5 bases, leaving 13 bases between the germline ends. Germline CDR1 SEHNR, CDR2 FQNEAQ (reference sequence). The CDR3 DNA follows: TGTGCCAGCAGCATTATGTGGGCCGACAATGAGCAGTTCTTC. This translates into CASSIMWADNEQFF.

V and J are TRBV2 and TRBJ2-2; 7 nucleotides match TRBD1. V was pared by 4 bases and J by 4 bases, with 6 bases of the junction left unmatched. CDR1 is SNHLY and CDR2 is FYNNEI in the germline V gene. The CDR3 consists of 15 residues. The CDR3 coding sequence is TGTGCCAGCAGTGCACAGGGGATTCGCACCGGGGAGCTGTTTTTT. Translation gives CASSAQGIRTGELFF.

The rearrangement uses TRBV20-1 and TRBJ2-5, with 10 bases lining up with TRBD1. Germline assignment: CDR1 DFQATT and CDR2 SNEGSKA (reference sequence). The CDR3 consists of 14 residues. V shed 3 bases, J shed 4 bases, and the junction held 5 bases outside the gene matches. For the CDR3, the DNA is TGCAGTGCTAGTAACCGACAGGGGGCAGAGACCCAGTACTTC. This encodes CSASNRQGAETQYF.

Concerning this clonotype: Possible read error: a much larger clone is one base away. The chain carries TRBV29-1 and TRBJ2-1; 7 nucleotides agree with TRBD1. With V trimmed by 7 bases and J by 6 bases, 6 bases remained unmatched. Germline V CDR1 and CDR2: SQVTM, ANQGSEA. The CDR3 runs to 12 residues. The CDR3 sequence: CSAGTVRNEQFF. The CDR3, as DNA: TGCAGCGCTGGGACAGTGCGCAATGAGCAGTTCTTC.

This clonotype was picked up many times. Sequence at one end of the junction differs from germline and may be a read error. The chain's CDR3 is CASSLGDDEQYF. Here the CDR3 DNA reads TGTGCTAGCAGCTTAGGAGATGACGAGCAGTACTTC. The rearrangement links TRBV7-7 to TRBJ2-7; D not certain. This CDR3 has 12 residues. From germline, CDR1 is SSHAT and CDR2 FNYEAQ (reference sequence).

The chain is built from TRBV6-2 or TRBV6-3 and TRBJ2-1; a possible D gene is TRBD2 (5 bases). The germline V and J ends were trimmed by 5 bases and 9 bases, with 8 bases remaining between them. The CDR3 consists of 11 residues. Looked up from germline, CDR1 is MNHEY and CDR2 is SVGEGT. CDR3 region: CASSPEGEQFF. CDR3 in DNA: TGTGCCAGCAGTCCCGAGGGTGAGCAGTTCTTC.

This clonotype was detected a few times. V usage is TRBV7-2 and J usage is TRBJ2-2; 7 nucleotides align to TRBD2. This CDR3 comprises 15 residues. Germline V CDR1 and CDR2: SGHTA, FQGNSA. J gave up 4 bases and V 4 bases, and 6 bases lay outside the gene matches. The CDR3 sequence: CASSSRRGGTGELFF. The CDR3 DNA follows: TGTGCCAGCAGCTCAAGACGCGGGGGCACCGGGGAGCTGTTTTTT.

This chain uses TRBV12-3 or TRBV12-4 with TRBJ1-1; the D is unclear. The CDR3 has 14 amino acids. V was trimmed by 4 bases and J by 1 base, leaving 10 bases between them. The CDR3 DNA reads TGTGCCAGCAGTTCCGACGCAGGGAACACTGAAGCTTTCTTT. It yields the protein CASSSDAGNTEAFF.

This clonotype was seen only a few times. CDR3 DNA sequence: TGCAGTGCAGAGGTTGGCAATGAGCAGTTCTTC. Translated: CSAEVGNEQFF. This chain uses TRBV20-1 with TRBJ2-1; no clear D gene. CDR1 and CDR2 from the germline V gene are DFQATT and SNEGSKA (reference sequence). V gave up 6 bases and J gave up 6 bases, with 9 bases separating them. CDR3 length: 11 amino acids.

V usage is TRBV10-3 and J usage is TRBJ1-1; no firm D call. The CDR3 contains 14 residues. The V gene lost 5 bases and the J gene lost 4 bases, with 14 bases spanning the gap. The germline gives CDR1 ENHRY, CDR2 SYGVKD. CDR3 protein: CAISQASWGTEAFF. CDR3 bases: TGTGCCATCAGTCAAGCCTCGTGGGGCACTGAAGCTTTCTTT.

In this sample, this clonotype turned up a few times. The chain is built from TRBV27 and TRBJ1-5, with 9 bases that match TRBD1. This CDR3 is built from 14 residues. V lost 6 bases to trimming and J lost 4 bases; unmatched junction nucleotides: 4. The germline V gene has CDR1 MNHEY and CDR2 SMNVEV (reference sequence). The CDR3 loop reads CASRRQGVNQPQHF. Here the CDR3 DNA reads TGTGCCAGCAGACGACAGGGGGTAAATCAGCCCCAGCATTTT.